This TCR beta chain was captured in a study of beta chain features in type 1 diabetes. The isolated RNA, all of it, was reverse transcribed, so expressed TCRB transcripts were what got sequenced. TCRdb's copy holds only in-frame clones and misses some; the assay was immunoSEQ multiplex PCR. The sample shows around 250,000 clones, 68% of them seen only once. From germline, CDR1 is SGDLS and CDR2 YYNGEE. This CDR3 is 15 amino acids long. V trimming: 3 bases; J trimming: 2 bases; junction bases outside the gene matches: 6. Overall study findings and caveats: Researchers reported that naive, central memory and Treg TCRB repertoires appeared more similar in patients than in healthy donors. A moderate, significant TCRB CDR3 shortening appeared in type 1 diabetes across four CD4+ subsets. Fewer insertions but more deletions were seen at VDJ junctions in type 1 diabetes patients.

Concerning this clone itself: The antigen is unknown.

The collection from each donor was one heparinised blood draw averaging around 120 mL. V usage is TRBV9 and J usage is TRBJ2-5; TRBD2 agrees at 8 bases. The TCR originated in a man in his thirties or forties in good health. Material: naive CD4+ T cells from blood. The CDR3 nucleotides read TGTGCCAGCAGCGCTTCCGCGGGGGGACAAGAGACCCAGTACTTC. Protein sequence: CASSASAGGQETQYF.